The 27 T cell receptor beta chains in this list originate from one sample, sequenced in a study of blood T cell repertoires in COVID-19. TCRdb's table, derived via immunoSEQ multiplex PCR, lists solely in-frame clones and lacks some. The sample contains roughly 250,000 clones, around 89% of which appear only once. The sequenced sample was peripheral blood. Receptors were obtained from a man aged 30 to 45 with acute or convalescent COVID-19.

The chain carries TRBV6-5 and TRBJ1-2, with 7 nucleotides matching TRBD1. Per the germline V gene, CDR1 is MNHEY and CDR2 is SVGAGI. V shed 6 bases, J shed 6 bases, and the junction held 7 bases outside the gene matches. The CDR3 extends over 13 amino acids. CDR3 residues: CASRHSGGNGYTF. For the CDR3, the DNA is TGTGCCAGCAGACACTCAGGGGGTAATGGCTACACCTTC.

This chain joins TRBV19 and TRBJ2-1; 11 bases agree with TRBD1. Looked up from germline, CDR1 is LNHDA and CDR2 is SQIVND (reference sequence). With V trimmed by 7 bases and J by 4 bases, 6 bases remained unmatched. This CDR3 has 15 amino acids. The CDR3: CASTLDRGQYNEQFF. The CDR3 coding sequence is TGTGCCAGTACTTTGGACAGGGGGCAGTACAATGAGCAGTTCTTC.

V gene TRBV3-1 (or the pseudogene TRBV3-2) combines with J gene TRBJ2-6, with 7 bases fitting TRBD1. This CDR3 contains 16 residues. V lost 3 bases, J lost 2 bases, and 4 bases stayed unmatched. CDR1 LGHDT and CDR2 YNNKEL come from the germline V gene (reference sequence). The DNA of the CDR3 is TGTGCCAGCAGCCATCAACAGGGGACTGGGGCCAACGTCCTGACTTTC. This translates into CASSHQQGTGANVLTF.

Here the CDR3 reads CASTNSLGGGWETEAFF. The CDR3 DNA is TGTGCCAGCACCAATTCACTTGGGGGGGGTTGGGAAACTGAAGCTTTCTTT. The chain uses TRBV28 and TRBJ1-1, with D maybe TRBD1 (5 bases). This CDR3 is 17 amino acids long. Germline CDR1 is MDHEN and CDR2 is SYDVKM. Trimming took 7 bases from V and 5 from J, leaving 26 bases between them. Full variable domain (missing parts from reference TRBV28 and TRBJ1-1): DVKVTQSSRYLVKRTGEKVFLECVQDMDHENMFWYRQDPGLGLRLIYFSYDVKMKEKGDIPEGYSVSREKKERFSLILESASTNQTSMYLCASTNSLGGGWETEAFFGQGTRLTVV.

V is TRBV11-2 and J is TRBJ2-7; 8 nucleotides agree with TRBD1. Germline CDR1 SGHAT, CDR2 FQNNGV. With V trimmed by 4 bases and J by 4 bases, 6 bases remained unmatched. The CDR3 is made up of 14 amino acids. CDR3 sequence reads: CASSSHRGRYEQYF. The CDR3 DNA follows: TGTGCCAGCAGCTCCCACAGGGGGAGGTACGAGCAGTACTTC. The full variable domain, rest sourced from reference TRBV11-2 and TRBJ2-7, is EAGVAQSPRYKIIEKRQSVAFWCNPISGHATLYWYQQILGQGPKLLIQFQNNGVVDDSQLPKDRFSAERLKGVDSTLKIQPAKLEDSAVYLCASSSHRGRYEQYFGPGTRLTVT.

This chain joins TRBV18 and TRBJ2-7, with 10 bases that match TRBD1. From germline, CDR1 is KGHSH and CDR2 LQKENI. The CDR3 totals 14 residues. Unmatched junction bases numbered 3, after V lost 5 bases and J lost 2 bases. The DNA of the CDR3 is TGTGCCAGCTCAGCTGGACAGGGGGCCTACGAGCAGTACTTC. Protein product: CASSAGQGAYEQYF.

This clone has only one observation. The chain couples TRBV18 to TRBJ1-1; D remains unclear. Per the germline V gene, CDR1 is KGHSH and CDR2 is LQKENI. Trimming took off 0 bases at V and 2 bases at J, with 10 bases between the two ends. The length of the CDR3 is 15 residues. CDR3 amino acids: CASSPPSPANTEAFF. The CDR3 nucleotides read TGTGCCAGCTCACCACCAAGCCCTGCTAACACTGAAGCTTTCTTT.

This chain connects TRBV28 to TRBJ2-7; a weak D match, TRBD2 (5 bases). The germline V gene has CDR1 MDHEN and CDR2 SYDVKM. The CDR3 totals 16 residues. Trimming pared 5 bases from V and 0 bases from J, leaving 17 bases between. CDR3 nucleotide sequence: TGTGCCAGCAGTCCAAGTAGCGCCACGTACTCCTACGAGCAGTACTTC. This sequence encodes CASSPSSATYSYEQYF. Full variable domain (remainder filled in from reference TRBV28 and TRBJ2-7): DVKVTQSSRYLVKRTGEKVFLECVQDMDHENMFWYRQDPGLGLRLIYFSYDVKMKEKGDIPEGYSVSREKKERFSLILESASTNQTSMYLCASSPSSATYSYEQYFGPGTRLTVT.

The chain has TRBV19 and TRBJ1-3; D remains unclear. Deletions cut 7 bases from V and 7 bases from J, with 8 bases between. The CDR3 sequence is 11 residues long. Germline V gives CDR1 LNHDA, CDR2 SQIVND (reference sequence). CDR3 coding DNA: TGTGCCAGTACAGTGGCCAACACCATATATTTT. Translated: CASTVANTIYF.

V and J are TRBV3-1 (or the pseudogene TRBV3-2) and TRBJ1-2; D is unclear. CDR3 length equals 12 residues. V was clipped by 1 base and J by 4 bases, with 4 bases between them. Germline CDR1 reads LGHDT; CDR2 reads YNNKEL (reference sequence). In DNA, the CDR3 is TGTGCCAGCAGCCAAGGGCCCTATGGCTACACCTTC. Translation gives CASSQGPYGYTF.

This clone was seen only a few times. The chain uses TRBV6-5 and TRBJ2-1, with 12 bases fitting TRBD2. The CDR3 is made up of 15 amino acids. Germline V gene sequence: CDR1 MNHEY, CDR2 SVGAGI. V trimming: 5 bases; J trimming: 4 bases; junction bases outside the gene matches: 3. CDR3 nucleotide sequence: TGTGCCAGCAGTCGACTAGCGGGAGTTTACAATGAGCAGTTCTTC. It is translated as CASSRLAGVYNEQFF.

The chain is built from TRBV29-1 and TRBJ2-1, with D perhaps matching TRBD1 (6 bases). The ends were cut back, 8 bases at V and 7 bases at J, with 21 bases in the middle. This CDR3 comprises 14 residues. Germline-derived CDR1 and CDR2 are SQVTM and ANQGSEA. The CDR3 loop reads CSLTWAGAKNEQFF. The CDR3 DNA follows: TGCAGCCTCACGTGGGCAGGGGCCAAGAATGAGCAGTTCTTC.

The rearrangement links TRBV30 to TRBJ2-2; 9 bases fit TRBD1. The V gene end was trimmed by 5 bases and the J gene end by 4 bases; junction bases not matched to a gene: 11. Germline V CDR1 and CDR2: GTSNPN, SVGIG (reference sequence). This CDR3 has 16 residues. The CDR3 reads CAWGQGHFATTGELFF. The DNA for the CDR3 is TGTGCCTGGGGACAGGGGCATTTCGCAACCACCGGGGAGCTGTTTTTT. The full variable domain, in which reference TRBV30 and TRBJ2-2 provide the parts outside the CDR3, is SQTIHQWPATLVQPVGSPLSLECTVEGTSNPNLYWYRQAAGRGLQLLFYSVGIGQISSEVPQNLSASRPQDRQFILSSKKLLLSDSGFYLCAWGQGHFATTGELFFGEGSRLTVL.

The CDR3 sequence is CASSQDPGERNTIYF. In nucleotides, the CDR3 is TGTGCCAGCAGCCAAGATCCCGGAGAAAGAAACACCATATATTTT. The chain joins TRBV3-1 (or the pseudogene TRBV3-2) to TRBJ1-3; no reliable D call. The CDR3 contains 15 residues. V was cut by 0 bases and J by 5 bases, with 11 bases left in between. In germline, CDR1 is LGHDT, CDR2 YNNKEL (reference sequence).

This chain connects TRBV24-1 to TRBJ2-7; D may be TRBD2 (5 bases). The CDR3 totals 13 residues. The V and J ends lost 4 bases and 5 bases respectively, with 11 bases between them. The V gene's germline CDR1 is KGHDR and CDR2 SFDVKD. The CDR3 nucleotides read TGTGCCACCAGTGACCGGCGAGGGCACGAGCAGTACTTC. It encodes CATSDRRGHEQYF.

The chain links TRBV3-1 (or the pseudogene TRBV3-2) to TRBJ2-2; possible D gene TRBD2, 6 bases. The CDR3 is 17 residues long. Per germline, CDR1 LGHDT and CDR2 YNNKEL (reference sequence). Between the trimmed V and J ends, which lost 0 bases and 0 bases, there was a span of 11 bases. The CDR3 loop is CASSQEAGTPNTGELFF. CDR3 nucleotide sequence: TGTGCCAGCAGCCAAGAGGCCGGGACTCCGAACACCGGGGAGCTGTTTTTT.

The CDR3 DNA follows: TGTGCCAGCAGCTTGTTAGGGACAGGGGGTGGCTACACCTTC. This gives the protein CASSLLGTGGGYTF. The chain has TRBV5-6 and TRBJ1-2; TRBD1 agrees at 11 bases. The V gene end was trimmed by 1 base and the J gene end by 7 bases; junction bases not matched to a gene: 3. Germline V gives CDR1 SGHDT, CDR2 YYEEEE. This CDR3 spans 14 amino acids. Based on the CDR3 plus reference TRBV5-6 and TRBJ1-2, the full variable domain is DAGVTQSPTHLIKTRGQQVTLRCSPKSGHDTVSWYQQALGQGPQFIFQYYEEEERQRGNFPDRFSGHQFPNYSSELNVNALLLGDSALYLCASSLLGTGGGYTFGSGTRLTVV.

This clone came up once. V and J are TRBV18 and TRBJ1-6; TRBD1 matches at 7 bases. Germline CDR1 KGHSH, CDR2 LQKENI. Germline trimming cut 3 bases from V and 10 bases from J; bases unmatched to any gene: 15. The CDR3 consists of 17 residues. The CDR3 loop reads CASSPTDDRVRRSPLHF. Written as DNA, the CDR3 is TGTGCCAGCTCACCGACCGATGACAGGGTTAGAAGGTCACCCCTCCACTTT.

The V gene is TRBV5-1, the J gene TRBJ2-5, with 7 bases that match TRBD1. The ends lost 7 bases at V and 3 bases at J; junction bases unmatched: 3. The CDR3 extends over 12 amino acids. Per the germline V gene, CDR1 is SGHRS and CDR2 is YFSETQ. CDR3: CASGQAKETQYF. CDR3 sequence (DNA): TGCGCCAGCGGACAGGCCAAAGAGACCCAGTACTTC.

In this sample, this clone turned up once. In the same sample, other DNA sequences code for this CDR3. The CDR3 DNA reads as TGCGCCAGCAGCTTGGGGCCAGGGGACACTGAAGCTTTCTTT. Residues: CASSLGPGDTEAFF. The chain joins TRBV5-1 to TRBJ1-1, with D tentatively TRBD1 (6 bases). The CDR3 covers 14 residues. Per germline, CDR1 SGHRS and CDR2 YFSETQ. V dropped 0 bases and J dropped 3 bases, with 9 bases sitting between them.

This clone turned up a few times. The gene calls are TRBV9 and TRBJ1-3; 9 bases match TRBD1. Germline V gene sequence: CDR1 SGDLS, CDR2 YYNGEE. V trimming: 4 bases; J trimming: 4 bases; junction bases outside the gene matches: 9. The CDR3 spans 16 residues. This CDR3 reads CASSRQGVGSGNTIYF. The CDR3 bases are TGTGCCAGCAGCAGACAGGGGGTTGGATCCGGAAACACCATATATTTT.

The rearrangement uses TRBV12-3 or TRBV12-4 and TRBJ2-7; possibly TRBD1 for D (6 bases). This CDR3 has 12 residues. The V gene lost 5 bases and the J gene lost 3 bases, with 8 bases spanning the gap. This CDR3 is CASSQTGYEQYF. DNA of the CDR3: TGTGCCAGCAGTCAGACAGGCTACGAGCAGTACTTC.

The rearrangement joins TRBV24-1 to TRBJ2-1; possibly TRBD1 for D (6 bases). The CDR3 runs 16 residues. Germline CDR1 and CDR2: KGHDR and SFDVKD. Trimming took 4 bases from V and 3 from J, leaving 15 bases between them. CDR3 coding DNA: TGTGCCACCAGTGACTGGCTGCAGGGGCACTACAATGAGCAGTTCTTC. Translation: CATSDWLQGHYNEQFF.

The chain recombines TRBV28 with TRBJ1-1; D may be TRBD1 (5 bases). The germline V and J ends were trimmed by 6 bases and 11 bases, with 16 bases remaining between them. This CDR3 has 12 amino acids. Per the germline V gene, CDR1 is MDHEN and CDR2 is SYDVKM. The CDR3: CASSPTVSGAFF. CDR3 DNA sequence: TGTGCCAGCAGCCCGACAGTTTCTGGCGCTTTCTTT.

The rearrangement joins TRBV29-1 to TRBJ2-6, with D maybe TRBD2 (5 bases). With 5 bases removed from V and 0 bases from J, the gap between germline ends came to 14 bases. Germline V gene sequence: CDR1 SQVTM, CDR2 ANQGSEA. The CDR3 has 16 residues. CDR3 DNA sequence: TGCAGCGTTCGGGCCCCGGGAAGCTCTGGGGCCAACGTCCTGACTTTC. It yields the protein CSVRAPGSSGANVLTF.

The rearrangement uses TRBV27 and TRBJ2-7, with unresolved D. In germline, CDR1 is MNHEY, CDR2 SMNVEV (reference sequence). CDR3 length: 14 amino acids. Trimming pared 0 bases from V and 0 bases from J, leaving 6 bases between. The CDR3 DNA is TGTGCCAGCAGTTTATCGAGAAGCTCCTACGAGCAGTACTTC. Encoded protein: CASSLSRSSYEQYF.

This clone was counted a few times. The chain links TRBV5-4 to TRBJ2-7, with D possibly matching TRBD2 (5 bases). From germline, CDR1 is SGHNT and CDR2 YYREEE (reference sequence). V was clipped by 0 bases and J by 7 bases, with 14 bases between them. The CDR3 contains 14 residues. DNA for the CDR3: TGTGCCAGCAGCTTGGATCCGGGATTACGGGAGCAGTACTTC. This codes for CASSLDPGLREQYF.